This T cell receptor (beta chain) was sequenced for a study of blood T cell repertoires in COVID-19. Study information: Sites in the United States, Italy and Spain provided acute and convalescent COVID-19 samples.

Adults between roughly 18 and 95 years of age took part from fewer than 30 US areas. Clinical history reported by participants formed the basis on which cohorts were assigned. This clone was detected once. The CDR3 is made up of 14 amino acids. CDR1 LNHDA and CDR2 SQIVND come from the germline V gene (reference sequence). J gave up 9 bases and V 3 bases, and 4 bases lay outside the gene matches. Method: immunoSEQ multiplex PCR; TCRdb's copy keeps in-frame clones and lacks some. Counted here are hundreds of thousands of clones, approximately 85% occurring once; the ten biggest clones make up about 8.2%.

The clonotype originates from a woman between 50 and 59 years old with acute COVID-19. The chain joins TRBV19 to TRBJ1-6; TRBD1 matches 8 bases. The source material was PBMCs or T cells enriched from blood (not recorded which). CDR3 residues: CASSISGGFSPLHF. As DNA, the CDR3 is TGTGCCAGTAGTATCTCAGGGGGCTTTTCACCCCTCCACTTT.